This T cell receptor (beta chain) comes out of a study of technical replicates of blood from four donors. Germline V gene lookup returns CDR1 SGDLS and CDR2 YYNGEE. The CDR3 contains 15 residues. Trimming stripped 0 bases from V and 0 bases from J, with 9 bases between. Profiled with immunoSEQ multiplex PCR; TCRdb holds only in-frame clones, not every one. The table lists 50,000 to 70,000 clones, about 88% of them singletons. This clone was seen a handful of times. This TCR was sampled from a human donor in good health. Some clones in this sample may be carry-over from other donors' samples. The material sequenced was PBMCs. The chain employs TRBV9 and TRBJ1-1; the D gene is possibly TRBD1 (6 bases). CDR3: CASSVGTDMNTEAFF. In DNA form, the CDR3 reads TGTGCCAGCAGCGTAGGGACAGACATGAACACTGAAGCTTTCTTT. The complete variable domain, with remaining parts taken from reference TRBV9 and TRBJ1-1, reads DSGVTQTPKHLITATGQRVTLRCSPRSGDLSVYWYQQSLDQGLQFLIQYYNGEERAKGNILERFSAQQFPDLHSELNLSSLELGDSALYFCASSVGTDMNTEAFFGQGTRLTVV.